One TCR beta chain is described in this entry. No antigen is known for it. This entry belongs to a study of CD8 T cells in ankylosing spondylitis. Whole-study results and caveats: There was reportedly significant enrichment of clones that were disease-linked in matched ankylosing spondylitis synovial fluid. For ankylosing spondylitis blood, a TCR beta motif of about 8 highly homologous variants appeared characteristic. Prior literature has documented some motif variants in synovial fluid and blood from reactive arthritis.

The TCR beta libraries were generated through quantitative 5'-RACE incorporating molecular barcodes. From the 5' RACE reads, TCRdb called clonotypes with MiXCR, one entry per CDR3 protein. The sample includes around 890,000 distinct CDR3 sequences, approximately 12% of them seen just once. CDR1 MNHEY and CDR2 SVGAGI come from the germline V gene. Trimming cost V 0 bases and J 5 bases; bases outside gene matches: 3. The CDR3 covers 15 residues. The TCR was taken from a male donor with ankylosing spondylitis. The rearrangement uses TRBV6-5 and TRBJ1-1, with 10 positions matching TRBD1. The specimen was blood, either unsorted or a sorted T cell fraction (not recorded which). CDR3 DNA sequence: TGTGCCAGCAGTTACTCTGGGGGACAGGGGACTGAAGCTTTCTTT. It encodes CASSYSGGQGTEAFF.